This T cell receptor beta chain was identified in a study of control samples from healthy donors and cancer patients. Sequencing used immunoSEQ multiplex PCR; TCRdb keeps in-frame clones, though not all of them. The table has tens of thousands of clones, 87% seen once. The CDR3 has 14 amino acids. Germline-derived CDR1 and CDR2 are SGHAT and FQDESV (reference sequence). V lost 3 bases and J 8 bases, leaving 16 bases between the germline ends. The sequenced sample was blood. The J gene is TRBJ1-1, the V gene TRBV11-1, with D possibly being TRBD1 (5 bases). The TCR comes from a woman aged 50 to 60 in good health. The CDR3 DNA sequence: TGTGCCAGCAGCTTTCTCAGACAGACTTCCGAAGCTTTCTTT. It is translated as CASSFLRQTSEAFF. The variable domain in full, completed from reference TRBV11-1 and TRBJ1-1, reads EAEVAQSPRYKITEKSQAVAFWCDPISGHATLYWYRQILGQGPELLVQFQDESVVDDSQLPKDRFSAERLKGVDSTLKIQPAELGDSAMYLCASSFLRQTSEAFFGQGTRLTVV.